The 31 T cell receptor beta chains reported below all come from one sample, sequenced in a study of tumor and adjacent non-tumor tissue in lung cancer. Three rounds of nested PCR, following a modified ARM-PCR protocol, produced the TCRbeta library. TCRdb passed the multiplex PCR reads through MiXCR, listing each CDR3 protein once. The sample lists nearly 50,000 distinct CDR3 sequences; 64% were seen once. This sample's RNA came from whole unsorted tissue. More than 3 cm separated this lung sample from the edge of the tumor. The sample consisted of distant non-tumor lung tissue. These receptor sequences come from a woman between 65 and 79 years old with non-small cell lung cancer.

In this sample, this clonotype turned up many times. The chain is built from TRBV10-1 and TRBJ2-6, with D perhaps TRBD1 (6 bases). Germline-derived CDR1 and CDR2 are WNHNN and SYGVQD (reference sequence). V lost 2 bases, J lost 18 bases, and 11 bases lay in between. CDR3 length equals 11 residues. The CDR3 DNA is TGCGCCAGCAGTGAGCAGGGACATTGGACTTTC. Amino acid sequence: CASSEQGHWTF.

Concerning this clonotype itself: One base away lies a much larger clone, so this may be a sequencing read error. This rearrangement joins TRBV10-2 to TRBJ2-5, with D perhaps assigned TRBD1 or TRBD2 (6 bases each). CDR1 WSHSY and CDR2 SAAADI come from the germline V gene. The CDR3 has 13 amino acids. Trimming stripped 10 bases from V and 5 bases from J, with 17 bases between. The CDR3 is CANTEGEWETQYF. The CDR3 nucleotides are TGCGCCAACACGGAGGGGGAGTGGGAGACCCAGTACTTC.

V and J are TRBV11-1 and TRBJ2-1; D is ambiguous. Germline CDR1 and CDR2: SGHAT and FQDESV (reference sequence). The CDR3 is 16 amino acids. V lost 0 bases and J 8 bases, leaving 17 bases between the germline ends. CDR3 residues: CASSLALASLYYEQFF. The CDR3 region has the DNA TGTGCCAGCAGCTTAGCCCTTGCGAGCCTGTACTATGAGCAGTTCTTC. The full variable domain, with the rest looked up from reference TRBV11-1 and TRBJ2-1, is EAEVAQSPRYKITEKSQAVAFWCDPISGHATLYWYRQILGQGPELLVQFQDESVVDDSQLPKDRFSAERLKGVDSTLKIQPAELGDSAMYLCASSLALASLYYEQFFGPGTRLTVL.

Remarks on this clonotype: Germline and junction disagree at one end, which may indicate a read error. This rearrangement joins TRBV7-8 to TRBJ1-4; unclear D gene. The CDR3 has 13 residues. Germline V lookup: CDR1 SGHVS, CDR2 FQNEAQ. The CDR3 DNA reads as TGTGCCTGCAGCTGGAACAGTGCGGTGGAACTGTTTTTT. It yields the protein CACSWNSAVELFF.

This clonotype qualifies as large. The chain has TRBV29-1 and TRBJ2-1, with D possibly TRBD2 on 6 matching bases. Germline V lookup: CDR1 SQVTM, CDR2 ANQGSEA. V dropped 5 bases and J dropped 6 bases, with 14 bases sitting between them. The CDR3 covers 13 residues. CDR3 amino acids: CSVRLDSVNEQFF. CDR3 in DNA: TGCAGCGTTCGACTAGATTCGGTCAATGAGCAGTTCTTC.

This clonotype was counted ten times or more. The chain uses TRBV28 and TRBJ2-1; 8 nucleotides line up with TRBD1. With 6 bases clipped from V and 5 bases from J, the junction kept 9 bases outside the gene matches. This CDR3 contains 15 residues. CDR1 MDHEN and CDR2 SYDVKM come from the germline V gene. CDR3 region: CASRPGGTGNNEQFF. The CDR3 coding sequence is TGTGCCAGCAGACCCGGAGGGACAGGAAACAATGAGCAGTTCTTC. The complete variable domain, with remaining parts taken from reference TRBV28 and TRBJ2-1, reads DVKVTQSSRYLVKRTGEKVFLECVQDMDHENMFWYRQDPGLGLRLIYFSYDVKMKEKGDIPEGYSVSREKKERFSLILESASTNQTSMYLCASRPGGTGNNEQFFGPGTRLTVL.

CDR3 in amino acids: CASSLVGWSIHEQFF. The CDR3 DNA follows: TGTGCCAGCAGCTTAGTGGGGTGGTCTATTCATGAGCAGTTCTTC. This chain links TRBV11-2 with TRBJ2-1; D call uncertain. The CDR3 runs 15 residues. Looked up from germline, CDR1 is SGHAT and CDR2 is FQNNGV. Trimming shortened V by 1 base and J by 8 bases, and 15 bases separated the two germline ends.

With regard to this clonotype: Given a much more abundant clone one base away, this may be a read error. The chain recombines TRBV20-1 with TRBJ2-3, with TRBD2 matching 8 bases. Germline assignment: CDR1 DFQATT and CDR2 SNEGSKA (reference sequence). With V trimmed by 3 bases and J by 0 bases, 11 bases remained unmatched. This CDR3 has 17 residues. CDR3 protein: CSASGGTSGLSTDTQYF. The DNA of the CDR3 is TGCAGTGCTAGTGGCGGGACTAGTGGCCTTAGCACAGATACGCAGTATTTT.

This clonotype has at least ten counts. CDR3 residues: CASSHENTIYF. The CDR3 DNA is TGCGCCAGCAGCCATGAGAACACCATATATTTT. The rearrangement uses TRBV4-1 and TRBJ1-3; no clear D gene. Trimming stripped 3 bases from V and 7 bases from J, with 4 bases between. Germline V gene lookup returns CDR1 MGHRA and CDR2 YSYEKL. The CDR3 extends over 11 amino acids.

Regarding this clonotype: Being one base from a much bigger clone, this may be a read error. This chain connects TRBV5-1 to TRBJ2-7; tentative D call: TRBD2 (6 bases). There are 14 residues in the CDR3. V lost 1 base and J lost 6, with 14 bases in between. CDR1 and CDR2 (germline): SGHRS, YFSETQ. The CDR3 DNA sequence: TGCGCCAGCAGCTTGCTAGCGTGCTCTTCCGAGCAGTACTTC. This gives the protein CASSLLACSSEQYF.

Details on this clonotype: At one end the junction does not follow the germline gene, possibly because of a read error. V gene TRBV10-2 combines with J gene TRBJ2-1, with 10 bases lining up with TRBD2. The CDR3 runs to 17 residues. Germline V CDR1 and CDR2: WSHSY, SAAADI. The CDR3 spells CASSYLSSGSTYNEQFF. DNA for the CDR3: TGCGCCAGCAGCTACTTATCTAGCGGGAGCACATACAATGAGCAATTCTTC.

V is TRBV19 and J is TRBJ1-5; 10 bases agree with TRBD1. CDR3 length equals 15 residues. The J segment lost 6 bases and the V segment lost 6 bases, leaving 8 bases of the junction unmatched. Germline lookup yields CDR1 LNHDA and CDR2 SQIVND (reference sequence). DNA for the CDR3: TGTGCCAGTAGCTCCGGGACAGGGGCTTCTCAGCCCCAGCATTTT. This gives the protein CASSSGTGASQPQHF.

The chain couples TRBV20-1 to TRBJ2-5; the D is unclear. CDR1 and CDR2 (germline): DFQATT, SNEGSKA (reference sequence). The length of the CDR3 is 11 residues. The CDR3 nucleotides read TGCAATGCAAGGAGTAGGGAGACCCAGTACTTC. Residues: CNARSRETQYF.

About this clonotype itself: At one of its ends the junction is not consistent with the germline gene, which may arise from a read error. This sequence joins TRBV5-4 and TRBJ2-3; no firm D call. The CDR3 sequence is 14 residues long. The germline CDR1 and CDR2 sequences are SGHNT and YYREEE (reference sequence). The CDR3 DNA reads TGTGCCAACAGCTCCGATTTGGAGTCAGATACGCAGTATTTT. The encoded protein is CANSSDLESDTQYF.

Relative to its sample, this clonotype is large. The chain couples TRBV10-2 to TRBJ1-6; perhaps TRBD1 as D (5 bases). Germline V gene sequence: CDR1 WSHSY, CDR2 SAAADI. CDR3 length equals 14 residues. Trimming shortened V by 4 bases and J by 11 bases, and 15 bases separated the two germline ends. Here the CDR3 DNA reads TGCGCCAGCAGTGCTTGGCAGGGAAACCCACCCCTCCACTTT. It is translated as CASSAWQGNPPLHF.

The chain carries TRBV6-6 and TRBJ2-1, with 10 bases fitting TRBD2. CDR3 length: 17 amino acids. V trimming: 4 bases; J trimming: 1 base; junction bases outside the gene matches: 7. CDR1 is MNHNY and CDR2 is SVGAGI in the germline V gene (reference sequence). For the CDR3, the DNA is TGTGCCAGCAGTTCGACAAGCGGGAGGGAATCCTACAATGAGCAGTTCTTC. It is translated as CASSSTSGRESYNEQFF.

Remarks on this clonotype: A junction boundary mismatches the germline segment, possibly from a read error. This chain uses TRBV11-1 with TRBJ2-1; 8 bases line up with TRBD2. The J call is doubtful: the DNA matches TRBJ2-7 better. Germline V gene lookup returns CDR1 SGHAT and CDR2 FQDESV (reference sequence). The CDR3 contains 16 residues. CDR3 sequence: CVSSLALAGLYNEQYF. The CDR3 nucleotides read TGTGTCAGCAGCTTAGCTCTAGCGGGCCTGTACAATGAGCAGTACTTC.

The rearrangement links TRBV7-2 to TRBJ2-1; 7 bases are a match to TRBD2. After removal of 5 bases from V and 7 bases from J, the junction contained 14 bases not matched to a gene. The CDR3 is made up of 16 amino acids. Germline V gene data show CDR1 as SGHTA and CDR2 as FQGNSA. CDR3 loop: CASSRGISGRLNEQFF. As DNA, the CDR3 is TGTGCCAGCAGCCGGGGGATTAGCGGGCGACTGAATGAGCAGTTCTTC.

This clonotype was detected only a few times. This may be a read error, as it is one base from a much larger clone. The chain employs TRBV5-5 and TRBJ2-1; 7 bases are shared with TRBD1. CDR1 is SGHKS and CDR2 is YYEKEE in the germline V gene (reference sequence). This CDR3 region has 15 residues. The CDR3 here is CVSSSGQVSYNEQFF. As DNA, the CDR3 is TGTGTCAGCAGCTCTGGACAGGTCTCCTACAATGAGCAGTTCTTC.

For this clonotype: One end of the junction varies from germline; a read error may be responsible. The chain has TRBV6-6 and TRBJ2-6; no clear D gene. The CDR3 extends over 17 amino acids. The germline V gene encodes CDR1 MNHNY and CDR2 SVGAGI (reference sequence). The CDR3 loop is CACSYIQRISGANVLTF. The CDR3 DNA sequence: TGTGCCTGCAGTTACATCCAGCGTATCTCTGGGGCCAACGTCCTGACTTTC.

Turning to this clonotype: A read error may explain this, as a much larger clone is one base away. The chain has TRBV25-1 and TRBJ2-1; D is perhaps TRBD2 (5 bases). The CDR3 consists of 13 residues. From germline, CDR1 is MGHDK and CDR2 SYGVNS. CDR3 in DNA: TGTGCCAGCAGTGGGCCTAGCTTCAATGACCAGTTCTTC. This gives the protein CASSGPSFNDQFF.

Many counts were recorded for this clonotype. V is TRBV6-4 and J is TRBJ2-1; TRBD2 matches at 10 bases. Germline V CDR1 and CDR2: MRHNA, SNTAGT. This CDR3 contains 15 residues. V lost 3 bases and J lost 8; bases outside the gene matches: 7. This CDR3 is CASSEMASGSYEQFF. The CDR3 DNA follows: TGTGCCAGCAGTGAGATGGCTAGCGGGAGTTATGAGCAGTTCTTC.

This clonotype occurred many times. The V call is TRBV5-1, the J call TRBJ2-3; D remains unclear. The CDR3 is made up of 13 amino acids. Trimming pared 5 bases from V and 2 bases from J, leaving 9 bases between. Germline V gene lookup returns CDR1 SGHRS and CDR2 YFSETQ. In DNA, the CDR3 is TGCGCCAGCAGTTCTATATTCACAGATACGCAGTATTTT. Translated, it gives CASSSIFTDTQYF.

Comments on this clonotype: Just one base apart from a much larger clone, this may be a read error. V usage is TRBV5-8 and J usage is TRBJ1-5, with D hard to call. The CDR3 covers 14 residues. In germline, CDR1 is SGHTS, CDR2 YDEGEE. This chain's CDR3 is CVSSSAGKNQPQHF. DNA for the CDR3: TGTGTCAGCAGCTCGGCGGGGAAGAATCAGCCCCAGCATTTT.

The V and J genes are TRBV20-1 and TRBJ2-5, with 8 bases aligning to TRBD2. From germline, CDR1 is DFQATT and CDR2 SNEGSKA (reference sequence). This CDR3 spans 15 amino acids. V shed 0 bases and J 5 bases; nucleotides not matched to a gene: 8. The CDR3 coding sequence is TGCAGTGCTAGAGATACCGGGAGGGCCTACGAGACCCAGTACTTC. Its protein product is CSARDTGRAYETQYF.

This clonotype appeared once. The chain uses TRBV6-5 and TRBJ1-2, with D possibly matching TRBD1 (5 bases). The CDR3 runs to 12 residues. From germline, CDR1 is MNHEY and CDR2 SVGAGI. V was cut by 11 bases and J by 8 bases, with 18 bases left in between. The CDR3 bases are TGTGCCTGCGGTTACGGGACTGAGGGCTACACCTTC. It is translated as CACGYGTEGYTF.

This clonotype was recorded once. A read error may explain this, as a much larger clone is one base away. This chain uses TRBV5-8 with TRBJ2-7; D might be TRBD1 (7 bases). From germline, CDR1 is SGHTS and CDR2 YDEGEE. This CDR3 contains 15 residues. The V end was cut by 4 bases, the J end by 2 bases, with 16 bases between. The CDR3 here is CASSRVPGGPYEQYF. The CDR3 bases are TGTGCCAGCAGCCGCGTTCCAGGGGGGCCCTACGAGCAGTACTTC.

As regards this clonotype: This CDR3 fails to terminate in the conserved phenylalanine or tryptophan, so it likely reflects a read error. This sequence joins TRBV11-1 and TRBJ2-1, with 9 nucleotides matching TRBD2. Germline assignment: CDR1 SGHAT and CDR2 FQDESV (reference sequence). There are 15 residues in the CDR3. This chain's CDR3 is CASGLSLAGPVEQFL. The CDR3 DNA reads as TGTGCCAGCGGCTTATCCCTAGCGGGGCCTGTAGAGCAGTTCCTC.

This chain connects TRBV29-1 to TRBJ2-3, with D perhaps matching TRBD1 (5 bases). Looked up from germline, CDR1 is SQVTM and CDR2 is ANQGSEA. The V gene lost 0 bases and the J gene lost 11 bases, with 15 bases spanning the gap. This CDR3 region has 13 residues. CDR3 nucleotide sequence: TGCAGCGTTGAAGATGAACCAGGGAATAGGCAGTATTTT. It translates to CSVEDEPGNRQYF.

This clonotype is labeled medium-sized. CDR3 bases: TGTGCCACCTCGGTCTCCTACGAGCAGTACTTC. Translating it yields CATSVSYEQYF. J is TRBJ2-7 and V is TRBV6-5; D is undetermined. V lost 10 bases and J lost 0, with 7 bases in between. CDR3 size: 11 residues. Germline CDR1 reads MNHEY; CDR2 reads SVGAGI.

Concerning this clonotype: Just one base apart from a much larger clone, this may be a read error. The CDR3 sequence: CSARGPFPETQYF. As DNA, the CDR3 is TGCAGTGCTAGAGGACCTTTCCCAGAGACCCAGTACTTC. The rearrangement links TRBV20-1 to TRBJ2-5; D gene unclear. Deletions cut 1 base from V and 4 bases from J, with 10 bases between. The CDR3 sequence is 13 residues long. The germline V gene encodes CDR1 DFQATT and CDR2 SNEGSKA (reference sequence).